This TCR beta chain emerged from a study of blood T cell repertoires in COVID-19. Germline CDR1 is SGHNT and CDR2 is YENEEA. V was shortened by 3 bases and J by 6 bases, with 8 bases between the two germline ends. CDR3 length: 13 amino acids. Per the original methods: Estimated nucleated cell counts came from reference gene primer amplification. This table comes from immunoSEQ multiplex PCR, and its TCRdb copy is limited to in-frame clones, with some not included. That table furnishes V, J and clone size, whereas the DNA furnished D and trimming. This sample yields 350,000 to 450,000 clones, of which approximately 90% are seen a single time; just over 0.85% belongs to the top ten. People in the exposed group encountered a COVID-19 case within 2 weeks before entering the study.

The rearrangement uses TRBV11-3 and TRBJ2-2, with a tentative D call TRBD2 (6 bases). Sequenced input: PBMCs or T cells enriched from blood (not recorded which). The receptor's source is a woman between 35 and 50 years old who had been exposed to COVID-19. The CDR3 region is CASSLRGSGELFF. CDR3 coding DNA: TGTGCCAGCAGCTTGCGGGGTTCCGGGGAGCTGTTTTTT. Drawing the rest from reference TRBV11-3 and TRBJ2-2, the complete variable domain is EAGVVQSPRYKIIEKKQPVAFWCNPISGHNTLYWYLQNLGQGPELLIRYENEEAVDDSQLPKDRFSAERLKGVDSTLKIQPAELGDSAVYLCASSLRGSGELFFGEGSRLTVL.